This TCR beta chain was documented in a study of T-cell reconstitution after alpha-beta-depleted transplantation in children. TCRbeta library preparation incorporated unique molecular identifiers. TCRdb redid the calling of the PCR reads with MiXCR, one entry per CDR3 protein. The sample records hundreds of thousands of distinct CDR3 sequences, around 15% being singletons. This clonotype was obtained from a male patient aged 2-15 years who had a stem cell transplant for acute lymphoblastic leukemia, so the T cells may come from the graft donor. The sample in question was PBMCs, mostly from graft donor cells, obtained 360 days after TCRalphabeta/CD19-depleted stem cell transplant.

The CDR3 loop is CASSYLDGSYEQYF. The CDR3 region has the DNA TGTGCCAGCAGCTACCTCGATGGCTCCTACGAGCAGTACTTC. This chain connects TRBV27 to TRBJ2-7, with D uncertain. The V gene's germline CDR1 is MNHEY and CDR2 SMNVEV (reference sequence). V shed 6 bases and J shed 0 bases, with 12 bases lying between them. The CDR3 is 14 residues long.